This T cell receptor (beta chain) was obtained from a study of T cell clonality in common variable immunodeficiency. Blood samples were heparinized, roughly 5 to 9 ml per donor. V trimming: 5 bases; J trimming: 4 bases; junction bases outside the gene matches: 16. The germline V gene encodes CDR1 DFQATT and CDR2 SNEGSKA (reference sequence). The CDR3 is 17 residues long. This clone has a count of ten or more. Its antigen is unknown. The observed sequence ends 3 residues before the CDR3 terminus, with the missing tail filled in from the germline J gene. Findings of the study overall: Shared TCRbeta clones were fewer between CVID subjects than controls.

TCRdb's table, derived via immunoSEQ multiplex PCR, lists solely in-frame clones and lacks some. The sample includes about 81,000 clones, none of them occurring once. The specimen sequenced was peripheral blood mononuclear cells. The V and J genes are TRBV20-1 and TRBJ2-1, with 8 bases aligning to TRBD2. The receptor was derived from a person aged 18 to 70 in good health. The CDR3 sequence is CSALGGESAGAYNEQFF. The CDR3 DNA, read in part, is TGCAGTGCTCTGGGGGGGGAATCAGCGGGAGCTTACAATGAG.